These 18 T cell receptor beta chains share one sample of origin, sequenced in a study of T cells after yellow fever vaccination. TCRdb redid the calling of the 5' RACE reads with MiXCR, one entry per CDR3 protein. The table has under 250,000 distinct CDR3 sequences, roughly 3.3% seen once; the top ten hold around 3.3%. The source material was CD4+ T cells sorted from PBMCs, sampled 10 days after the yellow fever booster vaccination. These receptors were taken from a young man who received the YFV17D yellow fever vaccine.

About this clonotype itself: No conserved phenylalanine or tryptophan is present at the end of the CDR3, so a read error is the likely explanation. V gene TRBV10-3 combines with J gene TRBJ1-2; 8 positions match TRBD1. J gave up 3 bases and V 9 bases, and 12 bases lay outside the gene matches. In germline, CDR1 is ENHRY, CDR2 SYGVKD. The CDR3 is 15 residues long. In DNA, the CDR3 is TGTGCCATTAGAACCGGGACAGGAGTTGACTATGGCTACACCCTC. Its translation: CAIRTGTGVDYGYTL.

This clonotype was observed a handful of times. J is TRBJ2-2 and V is TRBV15; 7 nucleotides align to TRBD1. In germline, CDR1 is LNHNV, CDR2 YYDKDF (reference sequence). There are 13 residues in the CDR3. Trimming at V came to 5 bases and at J to 8 bases, leaving 5 bases not matched to a gene. The chain's CDR3 is CATSVRGLGELFF. In DNA form, the CDR3 reads TGTGCCACCAGCGTTAGGGGGCTTGGGGAGCTGTTTTTT. The full variable domain, rest sourced from reference TRBV15 and TRBJ2-2, is DAMVIQNPRYQVTQFGKPVTLSCSQTLNHNVMYWYQQKSSQAPKLLFHYYDKDFNNEADTPDNFQSRRPNTSFCFLDIRSPGLGDTAMYLCATSVRGLGELFFGEGSRLTVL.

The J gene is TRBJ2-7, the V gene TRBV5-4, with 8 bases fitting TRBD2. The germline CDR1 and CDR2 sequences are SGHNT and YYREEE (reference sequence). This CDR3 has 13 amino acids. With 4 bases clipped from V and 7 bases from J, the junction kept 7 bases outside the gene matches. In DNA, the CDR3 is TGTGCCAGCAGCCATTTTTCTAGCGGGGAGCAGTACTTC. Its protein product is CASSHFSSGEQYF.

The sample holds many counts of this clonotype. This chain uses TRBV5-1 with TRBJ2-5, with 9 bases that match TRBD2. This CDR3 spans 16 amino acids. Germline-derived CDR1 and CDR2 are SGHRS and YFSETQ. J was trimmed by 5 bases and V by 6 bases; bases with no gene match: 14. Written as DNA, the CDR3 is TGCGCCAGCACCAACGGCGGCGGGGGGGCCCAGGAGACCCAGTACTTC. Its protein product is CASTNGGGGAQETQYF.

This clonotype was observed many times. The J gene is TRBJ1-6, the V gene TRBV5-5, with TRBD1 matching 7 bases. Germline loops: CDR1 SGHKS, CDR2 YYEKEE (reference sequence). This CDR3 is 15 amino acids long. The J segment lost 10 bases and the V segment lost 2 bases, leaving 9 bases of the junction unmatched. The CDR3 region is CASSFGTVGLSPLHF. DNA for the CDR3: TGTGCCAGCAGCTTCGGGACAGTTGGCCTATCACCCCTCCACTTT.

The chain has TRBV5-1 and TRBJ2-5; tentative D call: TRBD1 (6 bases). The germline V gene has CDR1 SGHRS and CDR2 YFSETQ. The CDR3 sequence is 17 residues long. Trimming cost V 0 bases and J 4 bases, with 19 bases left between them. CDR3 in amino acids: CASSLVGGRVSRETQYF. The CDR3 DNA follows: TGCGCCAGCAGCTTGGTTGGGGGCAGGGTATCGCGAGAGACCCAGTACTTC.

This clonotype has only a few counts. The chain couples TRBV12-3 or TRBV12-4 to TRBJ2-3; D gene ambiguous. The V end lost 5 bases, the J end lost 6 bases, and 9 bases lay between the germline ends. CDR3 size: 12 residues. The CDR3 DNA reads TGTGCCAGCAGTGTGTTGGTGGATACGCAGTATTTT. Translating it yields CASSVLVDTQYF.

This clonotype showed up many times. The rearrangement joins TRBV5-1 to TRBJ2-3; D unclear. Trimming cost V 5 bases and J 2 bases, with 9 bases left between them. The CDR3 length is 13 residues. Germline CDR1 and CDR2: SGHRS and YFSETQ. The CDR3 DNA reads as TGCGCCAGCAGGCTTAGCAACACAGATACGCAGTATTTT. This translates into CASRLSNTDTQYF.

This clonotype was seen many times. The chain links TRBV25-1 to TRBJ2-3, with D maybe TRBD2 (7 bases). This CDR3 comprises 15 residues. Germline-derived CDR1 and CDR2 are MGHDK and SYGVNS. V was shortened by 4 bases and J by 6 bases, with 17 bases between the two germline ends. CDR3 nucleotide sequence: TGTGCCAGCAGTGGGTTGAGGGGGAGGGCCGATACGCAGTATTTT. Its protein product is CASSGLRGRADTQYF.

The chain combines TRBV10-3 with TRBJ2-1; 9 bases align to TRBD2. Germline V lookup: CDR1 ENHRY, CDR2 SYGVKD. Losses at the gene ends were 3 bases for V and 0 bases for J; bases not matched to a gene: 12. CDR3 size: 19 residues. The CDR3, as DNA: TGTGCCATCAGTGAACGCGTGGCGGGGGGGCCGTCCTCCTACAATGAGCAGTTCTTC. It encodes CAISERVAGGPSSYNEQFF.

The chain's CDR3 is CASSERPINSPLHF. The CDR3 DNA sequence: TGTGCCAGCAGTGAAAGACCGATAAATTCACCCCTCCACTTT. The chain employs TRBV2 and TRBJ1-6; D gene uncertain. CDR3 length: 14 residues. Germline V gene sequence: CDR1 SNHLY, CDR2 FYNNEI. Deletions cut 2 bases from V and 7 bases from J, with 9 bases between.

This clonotype has more than one count but fewer than ten. The V gene is TRBV7-2, the J gene TRBJ2-5, with 9 bases matching TRBD1. The V gene end was trimmed by 5 bases and the J gene end by 1 base; junction bases not matched to a gene: 5. CDR1 and CDR2 from the germline V gene are SGHTA and FQGNSA. There are 15 residues in the CDR3. The CDR3 sequence: CASSRLTGGQETQYF. DNA for the CDR3: TGTGCCAGCAGCCGATTGACAGGGGGCCAAGAGACCCAGTACTTC.

This clonotype came up a few times. The chain uses TRBV14 and TRBJ2-7, with D perhaps matching TRBD2 (6 bases). Germline assignment: CDR1 SGHDN and CDR2 FVKESK. The CDR3 totals 14 residues. V lost 0 bases and J 2 bases, leaving 8 bases between the germline ends. CDR3 residues: CASSQDGRTYEQYV. In DNA, the CDR3 is TGTGCCAGCAGCCAAGACGGGAGAACCTACGAGCAGTACGTC.

This clonotype was detected ten times or more. The genes are TRBV18 and TRBJ2-6; D may be TRBD2 (5 bases). Germline V gene sequence: CDR1 KGHSH, CDR2 LQKENI. Trimming pared 2 bases from V and 4 bases from J, leaving 12 bases between. CDR3 length: 16 residues. The CDR3 DNA reads as TGTGCCAGCTCACCAGGGTCCCGCGGGGGGGCCAACGTCCTGACTTTC. Translation: CASSPGSRGGANVLTF. Together with reference TRBV18 and TRBJ2-6, the CDR3 gives the full variable domain: NAGVMQNPRHLVRRRGQEARLRCSPMKGHSHVYWYRQLPEEGLKFMVYLQKENIIDESGMPKERFSAEFPKEGPSILRIQQVVRGDSAAYFCASSPGSRGGANVLTFGAGSRLTVL.

Ten or more counts support this clonotype. The chain has TRBV11-2 and TRBJ1-4; 7 positions agree with TRBD1. The CDR3 length is 17 residues. Per the germline V gene, CDR1 is SGHAT and CDR2 is FQNNGV. Germline trimming cut 4 bases from V and 8 bases from J; bases unmatched to any gene: 16. The CDR3 here is CASSSRAGTEFREKLFF. CDR3 DNA sequence: TGTGCCAGCAGCTCCCGTGCCGGGACAGAGTTTAGGGAAAAACTGTTTTTT.

This clonotype has ten or more counts. This sequence joins TRBV10-3 and TRBJ1-1; 7 bases align to TRBD1. Unmatched junction bases numbered 8, after V lost 5 bases and J lost 5 bases. CDR1 is ENHRY and CDR2 is SYGVKD in the germline V gene. This CDR3 region has 14 residues. The DNA for the CDR3 is TGTGCCATCAGTTACTTGGAGGGGGCGACTGAAGCTTTCTTT. This translates into CAISYLEGATEAFF.

At least ten counts were recorded for this clonotype. The chain carries TRBV5-1 and TRBJ1-1; no clear D. Trimming left V 5 bases short and J 3 bases short, with 14 bases between. Germline V gene data show CDR1 as SGHRS and CDR2 as YFSETQ. The CDR3 covers 14 residues. In nucleotides, the CDR3 is TGCGCCAGCAGGAGAACAACGGATTACACTGAAGCTTTCTTT. Residues: CASRRTTDYTEAFF. Full variable domain (remainder filled in from reference TRBV5-1 and TRBJ1-1): KAGVTQTPRYLIKTRGQQVTLSCSPISGHRSVSWYQQTPGQGLQFLFEYFSETQRNKGNFPGRFSGRQFSNSRSEMNVSTLELGDSALYLCASRRTTDYTEAFFGQGTRLTVV.

This clonotype was counted many times. The DNA of the CDR3 is TGTGCCAGCAGCTTGAATCGGGGGTACGCCCAGTACTTC. Translation gives CASSLNRGYAQYF. The chain has TRBV5-6 and TRBJ2-5, with D maybe TRBD2 (6 bases). V lost 1 base, J lost 9 bases, and 13 bases lay in between. Germline V CDR1 and CDR2: SGHDT, YYEEEE. The CDR3 consists of 13 residues. The variable domain in full, completed from reference TRBV5-6 and TRBJ2-5, reads DAGVTQSPTHLIKTRGQQVTLRCSPKSGHDTVSWYQQALGQGPQFIFQYYEEEERQRGNFPDRFSGHQFPNYSSELNVNALLLGDSALYLCASSLNRGYAQYFGPGTRLLVL.